This T cell receptor beta chain originates from a study of shared clonotypes between healthy human individuals. Overall study context: The cohort comprised a couple of women and a few men. Their ages spanned 18 to 49 years.

Findings and limits, study-wide: Of the naive CD4 clonotypes, approximately 5% were shared across a few donors.

Assay execution took place at the deep level. Every subset's genomic DNA went evenly onto several immunoSEQ plates. Some clones are missing from TCRdb's copy, which holds only in-frame ones; the method was immunoSEQ multiplex PCR. The sample contains about 1.5 million clones, roughly 97% of which appear only once. CDR1 MGHDK and CDR2 SYGVNS come from the germline V gene. Trimming at V came to 3 bases and at J to 0 bases, leaving 8 bases not matched to a gene. CDR3 length: 16 amino acids. In regard to this clone: No antigen is known for it.

This TCR was recovered from a man aged 25 to 40 in good health. What was sequenced was naive CD4+ T cells sorted from blood. As for subset: CD45RA+ positively selected. The chain combines TRBV25-1 with TRBJ2-7; TRBD1 aligns across 7 bases. Here the CDR3 reads CASSDPGQRFSYEQYF. The DNA for the CDR3 is TGTGCCAGCAGTGACCCGGGACAGCGATTCTCCTACGAGCAGTACTTC.